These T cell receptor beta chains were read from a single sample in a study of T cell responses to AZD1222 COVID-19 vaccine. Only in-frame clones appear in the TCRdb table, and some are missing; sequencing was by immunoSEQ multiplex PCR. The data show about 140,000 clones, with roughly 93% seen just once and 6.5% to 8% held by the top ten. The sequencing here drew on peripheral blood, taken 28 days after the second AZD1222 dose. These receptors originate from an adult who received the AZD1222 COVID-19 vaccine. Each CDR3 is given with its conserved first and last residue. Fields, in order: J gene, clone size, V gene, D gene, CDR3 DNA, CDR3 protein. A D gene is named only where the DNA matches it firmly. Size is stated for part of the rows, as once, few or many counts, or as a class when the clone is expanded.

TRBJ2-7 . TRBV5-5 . TGTGCCAGCAGGAGGGACCCCGAGGGTCCCTACGAGCAGTACTTC CASRRDPEGPYEQYF
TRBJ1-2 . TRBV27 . TGTGCCAGCAGTGGGCACTATGGCTACACCTTC CASSGHYGYTF
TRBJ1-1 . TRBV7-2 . TGTGCCAGCGTGGGGGCCGGGAACACTGAAGCTTTCTTT CASVGAGNTEAFF
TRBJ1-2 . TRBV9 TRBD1 TGTGCCAGCAGCGCCCCGGGACAGGGAAGGCATGGCTACACCTTC CASSAPGQGRHGYTF
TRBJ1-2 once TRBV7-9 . TGTGCCAGCAGCTACCCGAGGGAACTCATACTCCCTAACTATGGCTACACCTTC CASSYPRELILPNYGYTF
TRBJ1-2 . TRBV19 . TGTGCCAGTACCAATACGGGGCCCGGCTATGGCTACACCTTC CASTNTGPGYGYTF
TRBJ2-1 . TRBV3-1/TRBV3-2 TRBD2 TGTGCCAGCAGCCAACAGACTAGCGGGGTCAATGAGCAGTTCTTC CASSQQTSGVNEQFF
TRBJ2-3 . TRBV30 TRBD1 TGTGCCTGGAGTGTAAGTGGACAGGTCACAGATACGCAGTATTTT CAWSVSGQVTDTQYF
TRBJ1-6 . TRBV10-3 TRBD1 TGTGCCATCAGGGATCCCGGGACAGGGAGTAATTCACCCCTCCACTTT CAIRDPGTGSNSPLHF
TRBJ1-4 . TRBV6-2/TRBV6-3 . TGTGCCAGCAGCCCAGGAACAGGGAGGTTTTTT CASSPGTGRFF
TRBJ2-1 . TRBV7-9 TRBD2 TGTGCCAGCAGCTTTACGGTTACGGTGAGCGGGGCCTCCTACAATGAGCAGTTCTTC CASSFTVTVSGASYNEQFF
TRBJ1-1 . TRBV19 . TGTGCCAGTAGTATAGTGGGGAGGACAGTCCCACGGGCTTTCTTT CASSIVGRTVPRAFF
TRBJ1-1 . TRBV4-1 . TGCGCCAGCAGCCCTTCCGGGGTCTCTGAAGCTTTCTTT CASSPSGVSEAFF
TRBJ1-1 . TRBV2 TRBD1 TGTGCCAGCAGGCGACAGGGGGGAGTTCGGGTTGAAGCTTTCTTT CASRRQGGVRVEAFF
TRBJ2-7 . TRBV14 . TGTGCCAGCAGCCAAGGGAACTCCTACGAGCAGTACTTC CASSQGNSYEQYF
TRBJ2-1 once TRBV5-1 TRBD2 TGCGCCAGCAGCACACTAGCGGGGGGGATCTATGAGCAGTTCTTC CASSTLAGGIYEQFF
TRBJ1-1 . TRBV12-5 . TGTGCTAGTGGTTTGCAGAGGTACACTGAAGCTTTCTTT CASGLQRYTEAFF
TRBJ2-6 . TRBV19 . TGTGCCAGTAGGGCAAAGTACTCTGGGGCCAACGTCCTGACTTTC CASRAKYSGANVLTF
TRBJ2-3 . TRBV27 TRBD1 TGTGCCAGCACCTGGGACAGGGGGCAAGATACGCAGTATTTT CASTWDRGQDTQYF
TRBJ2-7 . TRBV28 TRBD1 TGTGCCAGCAGTTTTGAGGGACAGGGGGTCTACGAGCAGTACTTC CASSFEGQGVYEQYF
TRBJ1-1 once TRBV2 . TGTGCCAGCACCGTAACAGCCTTAAACACTGAAGCTTTCTTT CASTVTALNTEAFF
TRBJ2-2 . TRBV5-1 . TGCGCCAGCAGCTTGGCGCAGCCCACCGGGGAGCTGTTTTTT CASSLAQPTGELFF
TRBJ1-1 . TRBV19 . TGTGCCAGTAGTATATCAGGGGCTGGTACTGAAGCTTTCTTT CASSISGAGTEAFF
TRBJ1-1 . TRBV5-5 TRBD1 TGTGCCAGCAGCTCTGACAGGGGAACTGAAGCTTTCTTT CASSSDRGTEAFF
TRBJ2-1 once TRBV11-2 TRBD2 TGTGCCAGCAGCTCGGGACTAGCCTCTTTTGGGGAGCAGTTCTTC CASSSGLASFGEQFF
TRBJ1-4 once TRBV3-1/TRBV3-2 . TGTGCCAGCAGCCAAGGTCCAGGACAGTCAACTAATGAAAAACTGTTTTTT CASSQGPGQSTNEKLFF
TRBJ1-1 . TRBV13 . TGTGCCAGCAGCTTAGGGAAAAACACTGAAGCTTTCTTT CASSLGKNTEAFF
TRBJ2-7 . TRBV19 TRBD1 TGTGCCAGTAGTCTCGAAGACAGGGAATTGGACGAGCAGTACTTC CASSLEDRELDEQYF
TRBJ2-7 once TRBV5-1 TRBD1 TGCGCCAGCAGTCCCCCGGGACAGGGTTTTTCCGAGCAGTACTTC CASSPPGQGFSEQYF
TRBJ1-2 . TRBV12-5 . TGTGCTAGTGGTTTGGGTCCAGGCGCGCGGGGAGGCTACACCTTC CASGLGPGARGGYTF
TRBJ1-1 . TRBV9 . TGTGCCAGCAGCCCCCGGGGCGGGATGAACACTGAAGCTTTCTTT CASSPRGGMNTEAFF
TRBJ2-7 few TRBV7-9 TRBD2 TGTGCCAGCAGCCTCACTACGGCTAGCGGAGAGCAGTACTTC CASSLTTASGEQYF
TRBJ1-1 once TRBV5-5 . TGTGCCAGCAGCTCCGGACAGCAGAACACTGAAGCTTTCTTT CASSSGQQNTEAFF
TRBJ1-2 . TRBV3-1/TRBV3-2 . TGTGCCAGCAGCCAAGATTGGAGCCCGAGAGGCTACACCTTC CASSQDWSPRGYTF
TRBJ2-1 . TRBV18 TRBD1 TGTGCCAGCTCACCGGACAGGGCGGATGAGCAGTTCTTC CASSPDRADEQFF
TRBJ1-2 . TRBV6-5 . TGTGCCAGCAGTTTGATCGGGGTGGGGGCTGGCTACACCTTC CASSLIGVGAGYTF
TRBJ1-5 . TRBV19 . TGTGCCAGTAGTGTCCGAGGGAAAGGCAATCAGCCCCAGCATTTT CASSVRGKGNQPQHF
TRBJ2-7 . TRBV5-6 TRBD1 TGTGCCAGCAGCTTTGGACAGGGTAGATACGAGCAGTACTTC CASSFGQGRYEQYF
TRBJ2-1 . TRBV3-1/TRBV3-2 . TGTGCCAGCAGCCAGGGCGTACTGGGGCTCCCTTACAATGAGCAGTTCTTC CASSQGVLGLPYNEQFF
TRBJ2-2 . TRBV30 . TGTGCCTGGAGTGTACGTTTCGGGGAGCTGTTTTTT CAWSVRFGELFF
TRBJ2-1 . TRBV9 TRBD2 TGTGCCAGCAGCTTGGGGACCGGGACTAGGTACGGTGAGCAGTTCTTC CASSLGTGTRYGEQFF
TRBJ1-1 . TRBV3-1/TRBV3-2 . TGTGCCAGCAGCCCGCATTCTTCGGGGGGCACTGAAGCTTTCTTT CASSPHSSGGTEAFF
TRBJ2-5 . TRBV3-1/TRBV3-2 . TGTGCCAGCAGCCAAGAGGGGCATGTCGAGACCCAGTACTTC CASSQEGHVETQYF
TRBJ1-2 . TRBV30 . TGTGCCTGGGACCGGGGGGCGCGTGGCTACACCTTC CAWDRGARGYTF
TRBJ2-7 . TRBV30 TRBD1 TGTGCCTGGAACAGGGGGCCCGAGCAGTACTTC CAWNRGPEQYF
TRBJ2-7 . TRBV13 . TGTGCCAGCAGCTTAGGGCAGGGGGGTAAAGGGTACGAGCAGTACTTC CASSLGQGGKGYEQYF
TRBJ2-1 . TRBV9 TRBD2 TGTGCCAGCAGCATGGATAGCGGGGGGCCCTACAATGAGCAGTTCTTC CASSMDSGGPYNEQFF
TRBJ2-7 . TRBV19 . TGTGCCAGTAGTTCCCCCGGGAGAAGGGCCCTCTACGAGCAGTACTTC CASSSPGRRALYEQYF
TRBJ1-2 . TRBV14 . TGTGCCAGCAGCCAAGATTCTGGGTATGGGCCGTATGGCTACACCTTC CASSQDSGYGPYGYTF
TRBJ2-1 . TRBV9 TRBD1 TGTGCCAGCAGCGTAGCTTTCACAGGGGCCTACAATGAGCAGTTCTTC CASSVAFTGAYNEQFF
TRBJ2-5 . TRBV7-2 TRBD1 TGTGCCAGCAGCTACGGACAGGGGCCTTGGGAGACCCAGTACTTC CASSYGQGPWETQYF
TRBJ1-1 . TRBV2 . TGTGCCAGCAGTGTCTTCTTGAACACTGAAGCTTTCTTT CASSVFLNTEAFF
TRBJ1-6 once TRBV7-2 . TGTGCCAGCAGCCCAGGACAGACCAATTCACCCCTCCACTTT CASSPGQTNSPLHF
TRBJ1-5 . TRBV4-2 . TGTGCCAGCAGCCAAGAGGGGAGCTCTAGGCAGCCCCAGCATTTT CASSQEGSSRQPQHF
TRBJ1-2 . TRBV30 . TGTGCCTGGTGGAGGGCACGGGGCTACACCTTC CAWWRARGYTF
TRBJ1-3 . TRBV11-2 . TGTGCCAGCAGGAGGGCGTTTGTGTCTGGAAACACCATATATTTT CASRRAFVSGNTIYF
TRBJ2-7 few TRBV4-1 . TGCGCCAGCAGCCAAGAGGAGAGCGACGAGCAGTACTTC CASSQEESDEQYF
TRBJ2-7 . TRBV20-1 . TGCAGTGGAGGGAAGCACGAGCAGTACTTC CSGGKHEQYF
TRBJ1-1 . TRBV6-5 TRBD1 TGTGCCAGCACGTTCAGGGGGGGCGATGAAGCTTTCTTT CASTFRGGDEAFF